This entry lists 32 T cell receptor beta chains sequenced from one sample in a study of cytomegalovirus exposure and HLA in healthy donors (dated 2017 in TCRdb). The protocol used for the library was the immunoSEQ multiplex PCR assay. For the multiplex PCR, a mixture combining 60 forward primers for TCR Vbeta segments and 13 reverse primers for TCR Jbeta segments was used. TCRdb limited this immuneACCESS table to in-frame rearrangements with V and J called. A share of clones is missing; checked studies link under half to unresolved V genes, and the rest is unexplained. This sample is represented by 150,000 to 200,000 clones; around 90% of them were singletons. The ten biggest clones cover approximately 1.7% of the sample. The sample comprised PBMCs. The receptors were gathered from a woman between 18 and 29 years old in good health and CMV-seronegative.

The chain recombines TRBV7-6 with TRBJ2-7, with TRBD1 identical over 8 bases. Looked up from germline, CDR1 is SGHVS and CDR2 is FNYEAQ. V trimming: 4 bases; J trimming: 6 bases; junction bases outside the gene matches: 8. This CDR3 spans 14 amino acids. CDR3 nucleotide sequence: TGTGCCAGCAGCTCAGGACAGGGTCCTTCCGAGCAGTACTTC. It specifies CASSSGQGPSEQYF.

In nucleotides, the CDR3 is TGTGCCAGCAGCCGCTCGGGACAGGAGCTATCCTACGAGCAGTACTTC. This sequence encodes CASSRSGQELSYEQYF. The chain links TRBV27 to TRBJ2-7; 8 bases align to TRBD1. Losses at the gene ends were 6 bases for V and 1 base for J; bases not matched to a gene: 11. Per germline, CDR1 MNHEY and CDR2 SMNVEV (reference sequence). The CDR3 loop spans 16 amino acids.

The chain carries TRBV15 and TRBJ2-7; 8 positions agree with TRBD1. Trimming at V came to 5 bases and at J to 2 bases, leaving 11 bases not matched to a gene. CDR3 length equals 16 residues. Per germline, CDR1 LNHNV and CDR2 YYDKDF (reference sequence). The CDR3 DNA follows: TGTGCCACCAGCCCCGTAGTGGGGACAGGCCCCTACGAGCAGTACTTC. Encoded protein: CATSPVVGTGPYEQYF.

V is TRBV28 and J is TRBJ1-2; D is ambiguous. The length of the CDR3 is 14 residues. The germline V gene has CDR1 MDHEN and CDR2 SYDVKM. Trimming stripped 8 bases from V and 4 bases from J, with 17 bases between. This chain's CDR3 is CASGPPGVVYGYTF. For the CDR3, the DNA is TGTGCCAGCGGCCCCCCCGGGGTTGTCTATGGCTACACCTTC.

About this clone: This CDR3 is also generated by other DNA sequences in the sample. The J gene is TRBJ2-1, the V gene TRBV27, with a possible D match to TRBD1 (6 bases). Per germline, CDR1 MNHEY and CDR2 SMNVEV (reference sequence). The V end was cut by 6 bases, the J end by 3 bases, with 9 bases between. This CDR3 contains 13 residues. The CDR3 bases are TGTGCCAGCAGCCTGACAGGCTACAATGAGCAGTTCTTC. Translated: CASSLTGYNEQFF.

This clone was found once. The V and J genes are TRBV30 and TRBJ1-5; 8 bases line up with TRBD1. CDR1 GTSNPN and CDR2 SVGIG come from the germline V gene (reference sequence). This CDR3 region has 18 residues. After removal of 0 bases from V and 2 bases from J, the junction contained 12 bases not matched to a gene. The CDR3 bases are TGTGCCTGGAGTGTGGCCTACTCAGGGGGCGTAGGCAATCAGCCCCAGCATTTT. Translating it yields CAWSVAYSGGVGNQPQHF. Complete variable domain (other parts from reference TRBV30 and TRBJ1-5): SQTIHQWPATLVQPVGSPLSLECTVEGTSNPNLYWYRQAAGRGLQLLFYSVGIGQISSEVPQNLSASRPQDRQFILSSKKLLLSDSGFYLCAWSVAYSGGVGNQPQHFGDGTRLSIL.

The genes are TRBV11-2 and TRBJ2-7; 12 bases fit TRBD2. CDR3 length: 16 residues. Germline V gene lookup returns CDR1 SGHAT and CDR2 FQNNGV. The V and J ends lost 5 bases and 6 bases, in that order; junction bases with no gene match: 11. CDR3 in amino acids: CASSHNTGLAGIEQYF. DNA for the CDR3: TGTGCCAGCAGCCATAACACGGGACTAGCGGGCATCGAGCAGTACTTC.

The gene calls are TRBV27 and TRBJ1-4, with D uncertain. Germline values: CDR1 MNHEY, CDR2 SMNVEV (reference sequence). Trimming cost V 6 bases and J 0 bases, with 8 bases left between them. The CDR3 runs 14 residues. CDR3 loop: CASRLGSTNEKLFF. Here the CDR3 DNA reads TGTGCCAGCAGGCTGGGCTCAACTAATGAAAAACTGTTTTTT.

This chain uses TRBV18 with TRBJ2-1; D perhaps matches TRBD1 (7 bases). Per germline, CDR1 KGHSH and CDR2 LQKENI. The CDR3 runs to 14 residues. Trimming shortened V by 3 bases and J by 9 bases, and 15 bases separated the two germline ends. The CDR3 spells CASSPDRVGGEQFF. The DNA for the CDR3 is TGTGCCAGCTCACCTGACAGGGTCGGGGGTGAGCAGTTCTTC.

The rearrangement joins TRBV30 to TRBJ2-6; 7 bases fit TRBD1. The CDR3 runs to 18 residues. Germline V gene sequence: CDR1 GTSNPN, CDR2 SVGIG (reference sequence). V was clipped by 2 bases and J by 2 bases; unmatched bases: 12. The CDR3 nucleotides read TGTGCCTGGAGTTCGACTGTGACAGGGAGCCCTGGGGCCAACGTCCTGACTTTC. Its translation: CAWSSTVTGSPGANVLTF.

The chain combines TRBV27 with TRBJ2-7, with D possibly TRBD2 on 6 matching bases. The germline V and J ends were trimmed by 6 bases and 5 bases, with 11 bases remaining between them. The length of the CDR3 is 12 residues. The germline CDR1 and CDR2 sequences are MNHEY and SMNVEV (reference sequence). In nucleotides, the CDR3 is TGTGCCAGCAGCGTTACGGGGGACGAGCAGTACTTC. It is translated as CASSVTGDEQYF.

The CDR3: CASSEGTGQIIMKRLFF. The CDR3 nucleotides are TGTGCCAGCAGTGAAGGGACCGGACAGATAATAATGAAAAGACTGTTTTTT. The chain is built from TRBV2 and TRBJ1-4, with TRBD1 as a possible D gene (6 bases). With 1 base removed from V and 13 bases from J, the gap between germline ends came to 25 bases. CDR3 length equals 17 residues. CDR1 SNHLY and CDR2 FYNNEI come from the germline V gene.

J is TRBJ2-5 and V is TRBV7-3, with 12 bases that match TRBD2. Germline trimming cut 4 bases from V and 2 bases from J; bases unmatched to any gene: 5. CDR1 SGHTA and CDR2 FQGTGA come from the germline V gene. The CDR3 is 16 amino acids. The CDR3 here is CASSSPGTSGQETQYF. The CDR3 DNA follows: TGTGCCAGCAGCTCCCCCGGGACTAGCGGGCAAGAGACCCAGTACTTC.

The rearrangement joins TRBV9 to TRBJ2-5, with D possibly TRBD1 on 8 matching bases. Judging by the DNA end, TRBJ2-7 fits better; the J call may be wrong. CDR1 is SGDLS and CDR2 is YYNGEE in the germline V gene. The CDR3 sequence is 15 residues long. This CDR3 reads CASSVDDRGGYEQYF. CDR3 bases: TGTGCCAGCAGCGTCGACGACAGGGGAGGGTACGAGCAGTACTTC.

The V gene is TRBV6-1, the J gene TRBJ2-3, with D perhaps TRBD1 (5 bases). The germline V and J ends were trimmed by 6 bases and 0 bases, with 13 bases remaining between them. The V gene's germline CDR1 is MNHNS and CDR2 SASEGT. The CDR3 spans 15 residues. CDR3 protein: CASRDRSTSTDTQYF. Here the CDR3 DNA reads TGTGCCAGCAGAGACAGAAGCACTAGCACAGATACGCAGTATTTT.

This clone was counted a few times. CDR3 coding DNA: TGTGCCAGCGGCTGGTCGGGGGGCCAAGAGACCCAGTACTTC. This codes for CASGWSGGQETQYF. The V call is TRBV2, the J call TRBJ2-5; TRBD2 agrees at 7 bases. Trimming cost V 8 bases and J 1 base; bases outside gene matches: 7. The germline V gene has CDR1 SNHLY and CDR2 FYNNEI. This CDR3 spans 14 amino acids.

J is TRBJ1-6 and V is TRBV11-2, with D tentatively TRBD1 (5 bases). The CDR3 consists of 14 residues. The V gene's germline CDR1 is SGHAT and CDR2 FQNNGV. V lost 8 bases and J 4 bases, leaving 12 bases between the germline ends. CDR3: CASGSGYYNSPLHF. The CDR3 DNA follows: TGTGCCAGCGGTTCAGGGTATTATAATTCACCCCTCCACTTT.

The chain uses TRBV2 and TRBJ1-5, with D perhaps TRBD1 (6 bases). Per germline, CDR1 SNHLY and CDR2 FYNNEI. The CDR3 is made up of 14 amino acids. Trimming cost V 5 bases and J 4 bases, with 12 bases left between them. CDR3 sequence: CASSWSQGNQPQHF. The CDR3 DNA sequence: TGTGCCAGCAGTTGGAGTCAGGGGAATCAGCCCCAGCATTTT.

The sample holds one count of this clone. The V and J genes are TRBV19 and TRBJ2-7, with TRBD1 as a possible D gene (6 bases). CDR1 LNHDA and CDR2 SQIVND come from the germline V gene (reference sequence). Trimming removed 2 bases from V and 3 bases from J, with 17 bases in between. CDR3 length: 16 residues. The CDR3 loop is CASSIRGQGSFYEQYF. The CDR3 coding sequence is TGTGCCAGTAGTATAAGAGGGCAGGGGTCCTTCTACGAGCAGTACTTC.

This clone was seen more than once but under ten times. V usage is TRBV6-1 and J usage is TRBJ1-1; 8 bases match TRBD1. Looked up from germline, CDR1 is MNHNS and CDR2 is SASEGT. Losses at the gene ends were 1 base for V and 1 base for J; bases not matched to a gene: 5. This CDR3 is 16 amino acids long. The CDR3 DNA reads as TGTGCCAGCAGTGAAGGGCTCGGGACAGGGAACACTGAAGCTTTCTTT. It specifies CASSEGLGTGNTEAFF.

The V call is TRBV11-2, the J call TRBJ2-3; 7 bases agree with TRBD2. The CDR3 sequence is 17 residues long. CDR1 and CDR2 (germline): SGHAT, FQNNGV. V gave up 1 base and J gave up 4 bases; unmatched junction bases: 11. The CDR3 reads CASSLVSVRGTPDTQYF. The CDR3 DNA is TGTGCCAGCAGCTTAGTATCCGTGCGGGGGACCCCAGATACGCAGTATTTT.

V and J are TRBV6-1 and TRBJ2-5, with D unresolved. Trimming removed 6 bases at V and 4 bases at J, with 3 bases between. The CDR3 totals 10 residues. Germline V lookup: CDR1 MNHNS, CDR2 SASEGT. CDR3 region: CASSGETQYF. The CDR3 nucleotides are TGTGCCAGCAGCGGAGAGACCCAGTACTTC.

This clone was observed a single time. The chain is built from TRBV28 and TRBJ2-7; TRBD2 matches at 7 bases. From germline, CDR1 is MDHEN and CDR2 SYDVKM. CDR3 length: 14 amino acids. The J segment lost 3 bases and the V segment lost 6 bases, leaving 8 bases of the junction unmatched. CDR3 sequence reads: CASRPSGEDYEQYF. The CDR3 nucleotides read TGTGCCAGCAGACCCAGCGGGGAAGACTACGAGCAGTACTTC.

The chain couples TRBV10-1 to TRBJ2-1; no reliable D call. In germline, CDR1 is WNHNN, CDR2 SYGVQD (reference sequence). The CDR3 spans 15 residues. V was shortened by 4 bases and J by 0 bases, with 10 bases between the two germline ends. The CDR3, as DNA: TGCGCCAGCAGTGCCCAAATTAGCTCCTACAATGAGCAGTTCTTC. It yields the protein CASSAQISSYNEQFF.

Written as DNA, the CDR3 is TGTGCCATCAGTGAGTCAGGGGTGAACACTGAAGCTTTCTTT. It yields the protein CAISESGVNTEAFF. The chain has TRBV10-3 and TRBJ1-1; possibly TRBD1 for D (5 bases). This CDR3 has 14 residues. The V gene's germline CDR1 is ENHRY and CDR2 SYGVKD. Trimming cost V 0 bases and J 0 bases, with 5 bases left between them.

This sequence joins TRBV4-1 and TRBJ2-1, with TRBD2 identical over 8 bases. The germline V gene has CDR1 MGHRA and CDR2 YSYEKL. The J segment lost 3 bases and the V segment lost 2 bases, leaving 12 bases of the junction unmatched. The CDR3 covers 18 residues. The CDR3: CASSQRPREGTGYNEQFF. Here the CDR3 DNA reads TGCGCCAGCAGCCAACGACCACGGGAGGGAACGGGCTACAATGAGCAGTTCTTC.

The chain joins TRBV5-5 to TRBJ2-7, with D possibly matching TRBD1 (5 bases). Germline CDR1 SGHKS, CDR2 YYEKEE (reference sequence). The CDR3 totals 13 residues. Deletions cut 2 bases from V and 1 base from J, with 7 bases between. The CDR3 loop is CASSFQGSYEQYF. CDR3 bases: TGTGCCAGCAGCTTTCAGGGTTCCTACGAGCAGTACTTC.

This clone came up a few times. The V and J genes are TRBV28 and TRBJ2-2, with 8 bases identical to TRBD1. The CDR3 covers 15 residues. CDR1 is MDHEN, CDR2 SYDVKM, per germline. The trim removed 6 bases at V and 3 bases at J, leaving 6 bases unmatched. The chain's CDR3 is CASRQGTGHTGELFF. The CDR3 DNA follows: TGTGCCAGCAGACAGGGGACAGGCCACACCGGGGAGCTGTTTTTT.

This clone was observed a handful of times. This chain links TRBV4-1 with TRBJ2-2, with 10 bases matching TRBD1. The germline gives CDR1 MGHRA, CDR2 YSYEKL. This CDR3 has 17 residues. The V and J ends lost 0 bases and 4 bases, in that order; junction bases with no gene match: 5. CDR3 sequence: CASSQERTGGITGELFF. The CDR3 nucleotides read TGCGCCAGCAGCCAAGAAAGGACAGGGGGGATCACCGGGGAGCTGTTTTTT.

The chain links TRBV15 to TRBJ2-5; no clear D. Germline V gene lookup returns CDR1 LNHNV and CDR2 YYDKDF (reference sequence). This CDR3 region has 13 residues. With 0 bases removed from V and 4 bases from J, the gap between germline ends came to 6 bases. DNA for the CDR3: TGTGCCACCAGCAGAGAATTCGGAGAGACCCAGTACTTC. Residues: CATSREFGETQYF.

This clone has ten or more counts. The genes are TRBV6-5 and TRBJ2-7, with 8 bases identical to TRBD1. The CDR3 consists of 15 residues. CDR1 is MNHEY and CDR2 is SVGAGI in the germline V gene. V was clipped by 5 bases and J by 2 bases; unmatched bases: 8. CDR3 in DNA: TGTGCCAGCAGTACCTCCGAGACAGGGGCCTACGAGCAGTACTTC. Amino acid sequence: CASSTSETGAYEQYF.

V usage is TRBV11-2 and J usage is TRBJ1-4; 7 bases match TRBD1. Trimming took 5 bases from V and 8 from J; bases not matched to a gene: 8. Per the germline V gene, CDR1 is SGHAT and CDR2 is FQNNGV. The CDR3 is made up of 14 amino acids. The chain's CDR3 is CASSPNAGGEKLFF. For the CDR3, the DNA is TGTGCCAGCAGCCCCAACGCAGGGGGGGAAAAACTGTTTTTT.